Each of the 10 T cell receptor beta chains below was sequenced from the same sample in a study of beta chain features in type 1 diabetes. Study observations and caveats: Among all four CD4+ subsets, Type 1 diabetes patients had TCRB CDR3s that were moderately but significantly shorter.

Of the isolated RNA, all was reverse transcribed, and so the sequenced material was expressed TCRB transcripts. TCRdb keeps only in-frame clones here, not all; method: immunoSEQ multiplex PCR. The data contain 640,000 or so clones, around an eighth of them seen just once; the ten biggest clones take up approximately 0.02%. Their antigens are not known. Sequenced input: naive CD4+ T cells from blood. Receptor source: a man aged 18-30 years with type 1 diabetes.

This clone was seen a handful of times. The genes are TRBV9 and TRBJ1-2, with unresolved D. Trimming pared 0 bases from V and 8 bases from J, leaving 11 bases between. The CDR3 length is 13 residues. The germline gives CDR1 SGDLS, CDR2 YYNGEE. This chain's CDR3 is CASSVGPNGGYTF. Written as DNA, the CDR3 is TGTGCCAGCAGCGTAGGGCCCAACGGGGGCTACACCTTC.

Only a few counts were recorded for this clone. The CDR3 reads CASSSTIYKGDSSLYGYTF. The CDR3 DNA reads TGTGCCAGCAGTTCCACAATATATAAAGGGGACTCCTCTCTCTATGGCTACACCTTC. The chain carries TRBV28 and TRBJ1-2, with TRBD1 as a possible D gene (5 bases). Germline V gene sequence: CDR1 MDHEN, CDR2 SYDVKM. Trimming took off 4 bases at V and 4 bases at J, with 28 bases between the two ends. The CDR3 consists of 19 residues.

This clone was observed a handful of times. The V gene is TRBV7-9, the J gene TRBJ1-3, with TRBD1 as a possible D gene (6 bases). Germline values: CDR1 SEHNR, CDR2 FQNEAQ (reference sequence). The CDR3 has 15 amino acids. Trimming pared 5 bases from V and 4 bases from J, leaving 15 bases between. The CDR3 bases are TGTGCCAGCAGCCCCCTAGGGGGGTCGGGAAACACCATATATTTT. Protein sequence: CASSPLGGSGNTIYF.

This clone was recorded a few times. This sample includes further DNA sequences coding for the same CDR3. The CDR3 sequence: CSVGDTEAFF. CDR3 nucleotide sequence: TGCAGCGTTGGCGACACTGAAGCTTTCTTT. The chain has TRBV29-1 and TRBJ1-1; D gene unclear. Trimming removed 4 bases at V and 3 bases at J, with 3 bases between. This CDR3 has 10 amino acids. Germline V gives CDR1 SQVTM, CDR2 ANQGSEA.

The sample holds a few counts of this clone. One end of the junction is discordant with germline, which a read error may explain. The rearrangement links TRBV7-7 to TRBJ2-3; D unresolved. Germline CDR1 reads SSHAT; CDR2 reads FNYEAQ (reference sequence). This CDR3 has 14 amino acids. For the CDR3, the DNA is TGTGCTAGCAGCTTAGGGCGGACCACAGATACGCAGTATTTT. Protein sequence: CASSLGRTTDTQYF.

This clone turned up a few times. V and J are TRBV2 and TRBJ1-2; D is unclear. V dropped 4 bases and J dropped 8 bases, with 17 bases sitting between them. From germline, CDR1 is SNHLY and CDR2 FYNNEI. The CDR3 extends over 14 amino acids. CDR3 amino acids: CASSALGEGGGYTF. The DNA for the CDR3 is TGTGCCAGCAGTGCCCTGGGAGAGGGAGGAGGCTACACCTTC.

This clone showed up just a few times. The chain couples TRBV5-1 to TRBJ2-2; D ambiguous. CDR3 length equals 15 residues. Trimming stripped 0 bases from V and 0 bases from J, with 6 bases between. CDR1 is SGHRS, CDR2 YFSETQ, per germline. In nucleotides, the CDR3 is TGCGCCAGCAGCTTGGACAGTTCGAACACCGGGGAGCTGTTTTTT. It is translated as CASSLDSSNTGELFF.

The chain employs TRBV4-1 and TRBJ1-6; possible D gene TRBD1, 5 bases. Germline V gene data show CDR1 as MGHRA and CDR2 as YSYEKL. The CDR3 is made up of 17 amino acids. The V gene lost 4 bases and the J gene lost 8 bases, with 21 bases spanning the gap. The CDR3 DNA is TGCGCCAGCAGCCCCTCTGGGGGGGGAACGTGGCATTCACCCCTCCACTTT. It codes for CASSPSGGGTWHSPLHF.

This rearrangement joins TRBV10-2 to TRBJ1-5; possible D gene TRBD1, 6 bases. The germline V gene has CDR1 WSHSY and CDR2 SAAADI. The CDR3 length is 14 residues. Between the trimmed V and J ends, which lost 3 bases and 7 bases, there was a span of 13 bases. For the CDR3, the DNA is TGCGCCAGCAGTGATCCTCCGGGACACCAGCCCCAGCATTTT. It is translated as CASSDPPGHQPQHF.

The J gene is TRBJ2-1, the V gene TRBV9; D unresolved. From germline, CDR1 is SGDLS and CDR2 YYNGEE. The length of the CDR3 is 15 residues. Trimming stripped 3 bases from V and 0 bases from J, with 10 bases between. This CDR3 reads CASSGILSSYNEQFF. As DNA, the CDR3 is TGTGCCAGCAGCGGCATCCTTAGCTCCTACAATGAGCAGTTCTTC.